What follows are 5 T cell receptor beta chains derived from one specimen sequenced in a study of CD8 T cells in ankylosing spondylitis. Findings and limits, study-wide: A TCR beta motif of about eight highly homologous variants seemed to mark ankylosing spondylitis blood.

MiXCR, run by TCRdb on the 5' RACE reads, gives a single entry per CDR3 protein. The repertoire consists of some 840,000 distinct CDR3 sequences, with 12% occurring once and the leading ten covering approximately 0.5%. These TCRs are of unknown antigen specificity. The sample taken for sequencing was blood, either unsorted or a sorted T cell fraction (not recorded which). The receptor set was obtained from a male donor with ankylosing spondylitis.

The table lists this clonotype with a few counts. This rearrangement joins TRBV7-9 to TRBJ2-1; D is ambiguous. The ends were cut back, 1 base at V and 9 bases at J, with 10 bases in the middle. This CDR3 is 13 amino acids long. Germline assignment: CDR1 SEHNR and CDR2 FQNEAQ (reference sequence). CDR3 in DNA: TGTGCCAGCAGCTTAGGGGCGGAGAGTGAGCAGTTCTTC. Its translation is CASSLGAESEQFF.

The table lists this clonotype with many counts. The rearrangement joins TRBV10-3 to TRBJ2-7; TRBD1 aligns across 7 bases. V trimming: 4 bases; J trimming: 3 bases; junction bases outside the gene matches: 3. From germline, CDR1 is ENHRY and CDR2 SYGVKD. The CDR3 is 13 amino acids. DNA of the CDR3: TGTGCCATCAGTGCCCGGGACAGCTACGAGCAGTACTTC. As protein: CAISARDSYEQYF.

This clonotype showed up just a few times. The V and J genes are TRBV6-1 and TRBJ1-1; tentative D call: TRBD1 (5 bases). Trimming took off 3 bases at V and 3 bases at J, with 8 bases between the two ends. The CDR3 loop spans 13 amino acids. In germline, CDR1 is MNHNS, CDR2 SASEGT. The CDR3 sequence: CASSDREDTEAFF. DNA for the CDR3: TGTGCCAGCAGTGACAGGGAGGACACTGAAGCTTTCTTT.

This clonotype was seen many times. The chain couples TRBV5-1 to TRBJ2-5; D gene uncertain. Trimming stripped 1 base from V and 2 bases from J, with 9 bases between. Germline CDR1 and CDR2: SGHRS and YFSETQ. This CDR3 is 14 amino acids long. Here the CDR3 DNA reads TGCGCCAGCAGCTTGCAGGATCTACAAGAGACCCAGTACTTC. Its translation: CASSLQDLQETQYF.

This clonotype was counted only a few times. V is TRBV21-1 and J is TRBJ1-3; the tabulated D call, TRBD1, remains unverified against the DNA. TRBV21-1 is flagged as a pseudogene. The CDR3 has 16 amino acids. CDR3 amino acids: CASSSGAQFSGNTIYF. Written as DNA, the CDR3 is TGTGCCAGCAGCTCCGGCGCCCAGTTCTCTGGAAACACCATATATTTT.